This paragraph reports one T cell receptor (beta chain). Seattle patients were enrolled during active infection and followed longitudinally. The record originates from a study of blood T cell repertoires in COVID-19. Study-level background: PBMCs, B-cell-depleted T cells, or T cells provided the cDNA or gDNA that made up the material.

This CDR3 has 13 residues. Germline V gene sequence: CDR1 MDHEN, CDR2 SYDVKM. V was shortened by 5 bases and J by 9 bases, with 16 bases between the two germline ends. Measured with immunoSEQ multiplex PCR; TCRdb has only the in-frame clones, and not every one. The repertoire consists of under 200,000 clones, with 85% occurring once and the leading ten covering around 8.9%. This sequence was found in a woman of 80 years or more with COVID-19, enrolled during active disease. Input material: peripheral blood. This chain links TRBV28 with TRBJ1-2; D not resolved. Here the CDR3 reads CASSARGPGSYTF. For the CDR3, the DNA is TGTGCCAGCAGTGCCCGAGGGCCCGGAAGCTACACCTTC.